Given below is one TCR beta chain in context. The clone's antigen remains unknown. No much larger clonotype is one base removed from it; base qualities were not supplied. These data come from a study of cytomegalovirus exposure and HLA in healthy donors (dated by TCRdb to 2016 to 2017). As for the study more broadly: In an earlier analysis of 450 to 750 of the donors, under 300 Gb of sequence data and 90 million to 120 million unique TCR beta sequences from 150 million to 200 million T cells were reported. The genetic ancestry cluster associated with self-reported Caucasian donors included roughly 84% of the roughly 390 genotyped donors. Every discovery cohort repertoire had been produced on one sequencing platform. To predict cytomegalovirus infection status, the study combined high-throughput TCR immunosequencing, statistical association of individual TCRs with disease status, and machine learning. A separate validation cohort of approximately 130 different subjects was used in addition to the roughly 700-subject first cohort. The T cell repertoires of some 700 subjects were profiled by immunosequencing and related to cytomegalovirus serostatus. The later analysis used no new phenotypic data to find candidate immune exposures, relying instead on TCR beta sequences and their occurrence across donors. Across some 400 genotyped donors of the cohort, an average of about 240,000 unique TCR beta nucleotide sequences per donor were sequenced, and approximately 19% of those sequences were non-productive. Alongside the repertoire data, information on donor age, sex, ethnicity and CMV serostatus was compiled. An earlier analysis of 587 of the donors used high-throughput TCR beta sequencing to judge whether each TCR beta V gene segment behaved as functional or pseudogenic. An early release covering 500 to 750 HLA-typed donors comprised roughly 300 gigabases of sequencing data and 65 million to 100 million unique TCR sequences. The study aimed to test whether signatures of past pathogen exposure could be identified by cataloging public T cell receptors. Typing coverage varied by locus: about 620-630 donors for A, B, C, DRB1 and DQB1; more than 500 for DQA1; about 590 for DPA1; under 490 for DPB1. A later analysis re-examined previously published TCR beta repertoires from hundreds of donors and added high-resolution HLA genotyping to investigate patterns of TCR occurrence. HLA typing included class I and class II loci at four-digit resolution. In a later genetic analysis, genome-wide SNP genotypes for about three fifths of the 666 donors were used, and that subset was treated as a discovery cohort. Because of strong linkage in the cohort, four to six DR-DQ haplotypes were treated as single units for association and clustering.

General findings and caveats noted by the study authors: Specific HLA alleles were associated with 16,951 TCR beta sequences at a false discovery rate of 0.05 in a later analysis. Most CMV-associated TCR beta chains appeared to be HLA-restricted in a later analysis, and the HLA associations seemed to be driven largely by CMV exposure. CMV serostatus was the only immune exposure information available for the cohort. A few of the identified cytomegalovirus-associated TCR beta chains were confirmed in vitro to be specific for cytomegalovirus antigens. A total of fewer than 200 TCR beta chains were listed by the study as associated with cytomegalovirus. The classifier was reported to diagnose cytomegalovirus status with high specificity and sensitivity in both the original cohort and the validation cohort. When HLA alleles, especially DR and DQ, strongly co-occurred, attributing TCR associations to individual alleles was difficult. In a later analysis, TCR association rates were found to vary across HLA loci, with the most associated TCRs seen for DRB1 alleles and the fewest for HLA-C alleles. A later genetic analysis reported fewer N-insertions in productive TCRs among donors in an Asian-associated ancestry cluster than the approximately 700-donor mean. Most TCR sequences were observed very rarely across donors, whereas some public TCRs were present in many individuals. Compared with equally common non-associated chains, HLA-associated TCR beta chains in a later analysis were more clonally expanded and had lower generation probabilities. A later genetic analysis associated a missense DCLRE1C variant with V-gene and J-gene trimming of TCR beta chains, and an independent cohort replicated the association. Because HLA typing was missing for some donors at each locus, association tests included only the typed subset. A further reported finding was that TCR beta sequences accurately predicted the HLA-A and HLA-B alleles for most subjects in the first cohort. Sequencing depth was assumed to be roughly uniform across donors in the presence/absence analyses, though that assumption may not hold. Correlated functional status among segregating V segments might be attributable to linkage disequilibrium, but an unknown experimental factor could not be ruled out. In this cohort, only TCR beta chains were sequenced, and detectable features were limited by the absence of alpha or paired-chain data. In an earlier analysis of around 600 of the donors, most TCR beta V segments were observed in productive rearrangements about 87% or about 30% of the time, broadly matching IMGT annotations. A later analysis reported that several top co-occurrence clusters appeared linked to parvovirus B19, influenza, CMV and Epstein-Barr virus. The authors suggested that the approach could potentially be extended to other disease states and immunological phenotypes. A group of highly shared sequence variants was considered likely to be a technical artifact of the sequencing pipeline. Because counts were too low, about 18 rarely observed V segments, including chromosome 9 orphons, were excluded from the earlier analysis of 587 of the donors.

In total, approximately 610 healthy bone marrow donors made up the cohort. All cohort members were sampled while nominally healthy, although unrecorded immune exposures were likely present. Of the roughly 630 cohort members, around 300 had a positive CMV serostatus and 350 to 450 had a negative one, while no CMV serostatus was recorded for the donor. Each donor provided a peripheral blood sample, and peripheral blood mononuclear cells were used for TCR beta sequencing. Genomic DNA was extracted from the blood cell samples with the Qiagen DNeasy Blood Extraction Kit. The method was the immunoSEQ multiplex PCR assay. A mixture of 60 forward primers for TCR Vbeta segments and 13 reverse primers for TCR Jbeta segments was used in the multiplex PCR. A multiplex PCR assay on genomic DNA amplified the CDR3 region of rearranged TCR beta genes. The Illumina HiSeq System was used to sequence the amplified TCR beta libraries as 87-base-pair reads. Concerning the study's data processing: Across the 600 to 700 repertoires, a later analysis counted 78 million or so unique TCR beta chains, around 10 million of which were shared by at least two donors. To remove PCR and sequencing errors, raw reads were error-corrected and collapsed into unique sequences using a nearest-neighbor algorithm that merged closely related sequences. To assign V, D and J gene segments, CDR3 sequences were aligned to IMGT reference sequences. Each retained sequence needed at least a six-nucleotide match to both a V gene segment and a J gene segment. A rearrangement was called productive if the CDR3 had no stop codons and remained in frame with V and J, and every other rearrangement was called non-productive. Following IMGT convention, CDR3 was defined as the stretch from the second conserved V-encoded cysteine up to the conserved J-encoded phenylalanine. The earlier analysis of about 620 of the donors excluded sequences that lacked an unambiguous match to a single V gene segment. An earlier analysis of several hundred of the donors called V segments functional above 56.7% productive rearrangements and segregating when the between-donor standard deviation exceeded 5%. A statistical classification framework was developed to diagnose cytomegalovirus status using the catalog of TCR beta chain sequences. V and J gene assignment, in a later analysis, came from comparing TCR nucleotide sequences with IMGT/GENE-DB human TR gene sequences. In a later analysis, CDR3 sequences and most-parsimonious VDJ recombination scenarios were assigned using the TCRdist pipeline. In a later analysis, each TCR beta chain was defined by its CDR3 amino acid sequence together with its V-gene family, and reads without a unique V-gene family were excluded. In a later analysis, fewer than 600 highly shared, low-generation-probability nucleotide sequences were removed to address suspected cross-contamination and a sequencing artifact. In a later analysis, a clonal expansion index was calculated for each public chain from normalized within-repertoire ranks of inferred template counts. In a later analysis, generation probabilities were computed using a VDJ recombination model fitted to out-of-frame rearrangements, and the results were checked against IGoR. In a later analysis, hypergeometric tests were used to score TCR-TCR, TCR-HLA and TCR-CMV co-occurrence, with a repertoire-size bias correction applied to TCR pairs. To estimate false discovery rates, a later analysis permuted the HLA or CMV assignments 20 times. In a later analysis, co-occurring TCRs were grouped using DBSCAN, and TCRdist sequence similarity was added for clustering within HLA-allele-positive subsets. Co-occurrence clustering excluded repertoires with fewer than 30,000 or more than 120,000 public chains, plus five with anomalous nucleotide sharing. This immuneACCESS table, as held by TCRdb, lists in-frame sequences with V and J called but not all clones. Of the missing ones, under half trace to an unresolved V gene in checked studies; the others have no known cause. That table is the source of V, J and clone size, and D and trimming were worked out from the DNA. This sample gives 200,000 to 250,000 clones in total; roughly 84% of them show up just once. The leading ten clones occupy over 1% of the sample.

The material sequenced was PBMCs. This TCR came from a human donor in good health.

The CDR3 reads CASRHYRETNEKLFF. In nucleotide form, the sequence is TGTGCCAGTAGACACTACAGGGAGACTAATGAAAAACTGTTTTTT. Recombination joined TRBV19 with TRBJ1-4; TRBD1 could be the D gene, as 6 bases match. The germline V gene (reference sequence) sets CDR1 to LNHDA and CDR2 to SQIVND. Cut back by 6 bases and 2 bases, the V and J ends lie 13 bases apart. The CDR3 starts with the cysteine, ends with the phenylalanine, and has 15 residues. The sequence is cut down to CDR3 DNA, 45 bases in frame from base 1.